Listed below are T cell receptor beta chains from one sample, sequenced in a study of cytomegalovirus exposure and HLA in healthy donors. The repertoire was sequenced with immunoSEQ multiplex PCR; TCRdb's copy has only in-frame clones and lacks some. Of tens of thousands of clones listed, over 80% are singletons. The sequenced sample was PBMCs. These receptor sequences come from a man between 25 and 39 years old in good health and CMV-seronegative. Each CDR3 is given with its conserved first and last residue. D genes are given only for firm matches. Rows give clone size only sometimes, using once, few, many, or a class for an expanded clone.

clone_size: .; d_call: TRBD2; v_call: TRBV18; j_call: TRBJ2-1; cdr3_nt: TGTGCCAGCTCACCTATAGCGGGAGACGGCTACAATGAGCAGTTCTTC; cdr3_aa: CASSPIAGDGYNEQFF
clone_size: .; d_call: TRBD1; v_call: TRBV5-1; j_call: TRBJ1-5; cdr3_nt: TGCGCCAGCAGCTTGGAAGCTTTGACAGGGGGCAATCAGCCCCAGCATTTT; cdr3_aa: CASSLEALTGGNQPQHF
clone_size: .; d_call: .; v_call: TRBV7-9; j_call: TRBJ2-5; cdr3_nt: TGTGCCAGCAGCGTGGGGACTGCCCAAGAGACCCAGTACTTC; cdr3_aa: CASSVGTAQETQYF
clone_size: .; d_call: TRBD1; v_call: TRBV4-3; j_call: TRBJ1-1; cdr3_nt: TGCGCCAGCAGCCAAGATCTAACTCGACAGGGTGGGATTGAAGCTTTCTTT; cdr3_aa: CASSQDLTRQGGIEAFF
clone_size: .; d_call: .; v_call: TRBV5-1; j_call: TRBJ2-1; cdr3_nt: TGCGCCAGCAGCATGGACCCTACCTCCTACAATGAGCAGTTCTTC; cdr3_aa: CASSMDPTSYNEQFF
clone_size: .; d_call: .; v_call: TRBV19; j_call: TRBJ1-1; cdr3_nt: TGTGCCAGTAGTATAGAACAGAACACTGAAGCTTTCTTT; cdr3_aa: CASSIEQNTEAFF
clone_size: once; d_call: .; v_call: TRBV6-5; j_call: TRBJ1-3; cdr3_nt: TGTGCCAGCAGCCGCGGGGGAAAGCCTGGAAACACCATATATTTT; cdr3_aa: CASSRGGKPGNTIYF
clone_size: once; d_call: TRBD2; v_call: TRBV6-1; j_call: TRBJ2-3; cdr3_nt: TGTGCCAGCAGGACTAGCGGGGACCAGGGTACGCAGTATTTT; cdr3_aa: CASRTSGDQGTQYF
clone_size: once; d_call: TRBD2; v_call: TRBV19; j_call: TRBJ2-5; cdr3_nt: TGTGCCAGTAGTATAGGTCTAGCGGGCGAAGAGACCCAGTACTTC; cdr3_aa: CASSIGLAGEETQYF
clone_size: .; d_call: TRBD2; v_call: TRBV7-6; j_call: TRBJ2-7; cdr3_nt: TGTGCCAGCAGCCCCCTAGCGGGGGGCTCCTACGAGCAGTACTTC; cdr3_aa: CASSPLAGGSYEQYF
clone_size: .; d_call: .; v_call: TRBV7-6; j_call: TRBJ2-2; cdr3_nt: TGTGCCAGCAGCTTAGTGGCGACAGTGAACACCGGGGAGCTGTTTTTT; cdr3_aa: CASSLVATVNTGELFF
clone_size: .; d_call: TRBD2; v_call: TRBV6-5; j_call: TRBJ2-3; cdr3_nt: TGTGCCACATTGACTAGCGGTAGCGCCGGAGATACGCAGTATTTT; cdr3_aa: CATLTSGSAGDTQYF
clone_size: .; d_call: .; v_call: TRBV29-1; j_call: TRBJ1-1; cdr3_nt: TGCAGCGTTCCCAGACAGGCAAACACTGAAGCTTTCTTT; cdr3_aa: CSVPRQANTEAFF
clone_size: .; d_call: TRBD2; v_call: TRBV4-3; j_call: TRBJ2-1; cdr3_nt: TGCGCCAGCAGCCAAGAAGCGGGGGCCATCTACAATGAGCAGTTCTTC; cdr3_aa: CASSQEAGAIYNEQFF
clone_size: few; d_call: .; v_call: TRBV4-3; j_call: TRBJ2-7; cdr3_nt: TGCGCCAGCAGCCAAGAGAGAGCCTACGAGCAGTACTTC; cdr3_aa: CASSQERAYEQYF
clone_size: .; d_call: .; v_call: TRBV29-1; j_call: TRBJ2-3; cdr3_nt: TGCAGCGTTGTATCAGGGGAATTATGGTCTTTTACAGATACGCAGTATTTT; cdr3_aa: CSVVSGELWSFTDTQYF
clone_size: once; d_call: TRBD1; v_call: TRBV18; j_call: TRBJ1-1; cdr3_nt: TGTGCCAGCTCAAGCCGGGACAGGGTATTGAACACTGAAGCTTTCTTT; cdr3_aa: CASSSRDRVLNTEAFF
clone_size: .; d_call: TRBD2; v_call: TRBV9; j_call: TRBJ2-1; cdr3_nt: TGTGCCAGCAGCGTAGAACTAGCGGGGGGGCATGAGCAGTTCTTC; cdr3_aa: CASSVELAGGHEQFF
clone_size: few; d_call: .; v_call: TRBV9; j_call: TRBJ1-4; cdr3_nt: TGTGCCAGCAGCCCCGGAGGTTCTAGGGTAATACTGTTTTTT; cdr3_aa: CASSPGGSRVILFF